The sequence of this T cell receptor beta chain was determined in a study of T cells in Graves' hyperthyroidism and ophthalmopathy. Source material for PBMCs was about 10 ml fresh peripheral blood. This CDR3 comprises 11 residues. In germline, CDR1 is DFQATT, CDR2 SNEGSKA (reference sequence). V lost 7 bases and J 3 bases, leaving 9 bases between the germline ends. TCR beta CDR3 sequences were amplified from RNA transcripts. HTBI primers drove first-round RT-PCR of the TCR CDR3. TCRdb processed the multiplex PCR reads anew with MiXCR; each CDR3 protein has one entry. The sample lists hundreds of thousands of distinct CDR3 sequences; around 22% were seen once. This clonotype was observed at least ten times.

The genes are TRBV20-1 and TRBJ1-2; D gene uncertain. The TCR sequence derives from a woman younger than 45 with Graves' ophthalmopathy. Input material: blood. The chain's CDR3 is CSGREDYGYTF. The DNA of the CDR3 is TGCAGTGGTAGGGAGGACTATGGCTACACCTTC.